The 30 T cell receptor beta chains below all came from one sample that was sequenced in a study of T-cell memory formation after mild COVID-19. TCRdb fed the 5' RACE reads into MiXCR, producing one record per CDR3 protein. This table has about 270,000 distinct CDR3 sequences, 15% to 19% appearing once. Sequences were obtained from PBMCs or a T cell subset sorted from them (not recorded which). These receptors were collected from an adult woman who had mild COVID-19 (a few samples of this study predate the infection). Cell type and time point are not known.

This clonotype was picked up a small number of times. This chain joins TRBV4-3 and TRBJ2-7, with D possibly matching TRBD1 (6 bases). The CDR3 loop spans 18 amino acids. V lost 1 base to trimming and J lost 3 bases, with 22 bases between them. Germline CDR1 and CDR2: LGHNA and YSLEER. The CDR3 sequence: CASSQAFVQGTGNYEQYF. The CDR3 DNA follows: TGCGCCAGCAGCCAAGCGTTCGTTCAGGGGACCGGAAACTACGAGCAGTACTTC.

This clonotype was counted many times. The chain couples TRBV10-3 to TRBJ2-7; 13 bases line up with TRBD2. Trimming removed 6 bases from V and 1 base from J; junction bases left unmatched: 3. The CDR3 runs 15 residues. Germline CDR1 is ENHRY and CDR2 is SYGVKD. The CDR3 here is CAISRLAGGSYEQYF. The CDR3 region has the DNA TGTGCCATCAGCCGACTAGCGGGAGGATCCTACGAGCAGTACTTC.

The table lists this clonotype with a few counts. The rearrangement links TRBV7-2 to TRBJ2-2; TRBD2 might be the D (5 bases). The V end was cut by 4 bases, the J end by 6 bases, with 6 bases between. Per the germline V gene, CDR1 is SGHTA and CDR2 is FQGNSA. The CDR3 sequence is 12 residues long. CDR3 in amino acids: CASSSGAGELFF. The CDR3 coding sequence is TGTGCCAGCAGCTCCGGGGCCGGGGAGCTGTTTTTT.

The chain links TRBV19 to TRBJ1-1; no reliable D call. The CDR3 length is 15 residues. Trimming removed 5 bases at V and 0 bases at J, with 13 bases between. The germline V gene encodes CDR1 LNHDA and CDR2 SQIVND (reference sequence). The CDR3 here is CASSREISMNTEAFF. CDR3 coding DNA: TGTGCCAGTAGTCGAGAGATTTCTATGAACACTGAAGCTTTCTTT.

This clonotype appeared a few times. The V and J genes are TRBV7-2 and TRBJ2-1, with 12 bases aligning to TRBD2. This CDR3 is 16 amino acids long. Trimming at V came to 0 bases and at J to 8 bases, leaving 5 bases not matched to a gene. Germline V gene data show CDR1 as SGHTA and CDR2 as FQGNSA. CDR3: CASSLASSGRVYEQFF. In DNA, the CDR3 is TGTGCCAGCAGCTTAGCATCTAGCGGGAGGGTCTATGAGCAGTTCTTC. Looking up the rest from reference TRBV7-2 and TRBJ2-1 gives the full variable domain: GAGVSQSPSNKVTEKGKDVELRCDPISGHTALYWYRQSLGQGLEFLIYFQGNSAPDKSGLPSDRFSAERTGGSVSTLTIQRTQQEDSAVYLCASSLASSGRVYEQFFGPGTRLTVL.

V usage is TRBV5-1 and J usage is TRBJ2-1; 11 nucleotides agree with TRBD1. The CDR3 extends over 15 amino acids. Losses at the gene ends were 2 bases for V and 6 bases for J; bases not matched to a gene: 4. Germline lookup yields CDR1 SGHRS and CDR2 YFSETQ. The CDR3 sequence is CASSFGQGASNEQFF. In DNA, the CDR3 is TGCGCCAGCAGCTTCGGACAGGGGGCTAGCAATGAGCAGTTCTTC.

CDR3 sequence reads: CASSHPTGTGNTIYF. Written as DNA, the CDR3 is TGTGCCAGTAGCCATCCCACAGGGACTGGAAACACCATATATTTT. This chain uses TRBV19 with TRBJ1-3; possibly TRBD1 for D (6 bases). This CDR3 is built from 15 residues. Germline CDR1 is LNHDA and CDR2 is SQIVND (reference sequence). V gave up 6 bases and J gave up 2 bases, with 14 bases separating them.

The rearrangement joins TRBV6-5 to TRBJ1-1, with D maybe TRBD1 (5 bases). V was pared by 7 bases and J by 4 bases, with 16 bases between. The CDR3 totals 14 residues. CDR1 is MNHEY and CDR2 is SVGAGI in the germline V gene. CDR3 sequence: CASTNGAGPTEAFF. The CDR3 nucleotides are TGTGCCAGCACAAACGGGGCAGGGCCCACTGAAGCTTTCTTT.

The chain is built from TRBV5-1 and TRBJ2-7, with no clear D. Germline CDR1 reads SGHRS; CDR2 reads YFSETQ. This CDR3 spans 14 amino acids. Trimming removed 3 bases at V and 2 bases at J, with 12 bases between. The CDR3 spells CASSSSGSPYEQYF. As DNA, the CDR3 is TGCGCCAGCAGCTCCAGTGGCAGCCCCTACGAGCAGTACTTC.

There are a few counts of this clonotype. CDR3 region: CASSNTGVELFF. Here the CDR3 DNA reads TGTGCCAGCAGTAATACAGGTGTGGAGCTGTTTTTT. The chain joins TRBV12-3 or TRBV12-4 to TRBJ2-2; D is possibly TRBD1 (5 bases). The CDR3 sequence is 12 residues long. The V gene lost 5 bases and the J gene lost 10 bases, with 11 bases spanning the gap.

The chain uses TRBV7-9 and TRBJ2-2; no clear D. Between the trimmed V and J ends, which lost 10 bases and 1 base, there was a span of 13 bases. This CDR3 has 14 amino acids. Per the germline V gene, CDR1 is SEHNR and CDR2 is FQNEAQ (reference sequence). CDR3 nucleotide sequence: TGTGCCACCCTCCCTCGTATGAACACCGGGGAGCTGTTTTTT. Translating it yields CATLPRMNTGELFF.

This clonotype came up a few times. This chain uses TRBV7-2 with TRBJ1-2; D gene unclear. CDR3 length equals 13 residues. CDR1 SGHTA and CDR2 FQGNSA come from the germline V gene. The V gene lost 2 bases and the J gene lost 6 bases, with 10 bases spanning the gap. CDR3 nucleotides: TGTGCCAGCAGCTTAATCCGGGGTGATGGCTACACCTTC. Translating gives CASSLIRGDGYTF.

On this clonotype: Germline and junction disagree at one end, which may indicate a read error. This sequence joins TRBV7-6 and TRBJ1-1; no reliable D call. This CDR3 has 13 residues. Germline CDR1 SGHVS, CDR2 FNYEAQ. CDR3 loop: CASSLGTNAEAFF. The CDR3 region has the DNA TGTGCCAGCAGCCTTGGAACGAACGCTGAAGCTTTCTTT.

In its sample, this clonotype was seen a few times. V is TRBV5-6 and J is TRBJ1-2, with 9 bases that match TRBD1. Germline CDR1 SGHDT, CDR2 YYEEEE. The V and J ends lost 4 bases and 8 bases, in that order; junction bases with no gene match: 12. The CDR3 is made up of 15 amino acids. The CDR3: CASSEPGRTGDGYTF. In DNA, the CDR3 is TGTGCCAGCAGCGAACCTGGGCGGACAGGGGACGGCTACACCTTC.

The table lists this clonotype with many counts. The chain uses TRBV4-2 and TRBJ2-3; a weak D match, TRBD2 (6 bases). Trimming took off 0 bases at V and 6 bases at J, with 7 bases between the two ends. The germline V gene encodes CDR1 LGHNA and CDR2 YNFKEQ. CDR3 length: 13 residues. CDR3 sequence (DNA): TGTGCCAGCAGCCAAGATGGGGGGGATACGCAGTATTTT. Residues: CASSQDGGDTQYF.

In this sample, this clonotype turned up a few times. The chain has TRBV4-1 and TRBJ2-7; D call uncertain. Germline CDR1 MGHRA, CDR2 YSYEKL. The length of the CDR3 is 17 residues. The V end lost 3 bases, the J end lost 3 bases, and 21 bases lay between the germline ends. CDR3 sequence reads: CASSQPPSTGEVYEQYF. CDR3 coding DNA: TGCGCCAGCAGCCAGCCCCCCAGCACTGGAGAGGTCTACGAGCAGTACTTC.

This clonotype has more than one count but fewer than ten. The chain recombines TRBV5-1 with TRBJ2-3; 8 bases match TRBD1. This CDR3 region has 15 residues. Germline CDR1 SGHRS, CDR2 YFSETQ. After removal of 4 bases from V and 1 base from J, the junction contained 5 bases not matched to a gene. DNA of the CDR3: TGCGCCAGCAGCGCGCAGGGGGCTGGCACAGATACGCAGTATTTT. Its protein is CASSAQGAGTDTQYF. Supplemented by reference TRBV5-1 and TRBJ2-3, the full variable domain reads KAGVTQTPRYLIKTRGQQVTLSCSPISGHRSVSWYQQTPGQGLQFLFEYFSETQRNKGNFPGRFSGRQFSNSRSEMNVSTLELGDSALYLCASSAQGAGTDTQYFGPGTRLTVL.

The chain employs TRBV10-3 and TRBJ2-7, with a possible D match to TRBD2 (6 bases). The CDR3 is 16 residues long. Trimming took off 6 bases at V and 0 bases at J, with 18 bases between the two ends. Germline-derived CDR1 and CDR2 are ENHRY and SYGVKD. The CDR3 is CAISSLGRGTSYEQYF. The CDR3 coding sequence is TGTGCCATCAGCTCCCTGGGACGGGGGACCTCCTACGAGCAGTACTTC.

This chain links TRBV6-5 with TRBJ2-3; D call uncertain. Looked up from germline, CDR1 is MNHEY and CDR2 is SVGAGI. The CDR3 runs 14 residues. Trimming cost V 7 bases and J 2 bases, with 13 bases left between them. CDR3 protein: CASKIGLFTDTQYF. The CDR3 DNA reads TGTGCCAGCAAGATCGGCTTATTCACAGATACGCAGTATTTT.

The genes are TRBV29-1 and TRBJ2-3; D remains ambiguous. The CDR3 is 14 residues long. Germline assignment: CDR1 SQVTM and CDR2 ANQGSEA. V lost 6 bases and J 5 bases, leaving 18 bases between the germline ends. The CDR3 reads CSVVTFQRRDTQYF. The CDR3 DNA is TGCAGCGTCGTGACATTTCAACGGCGAGATACGCAGTATTTT.

CDR3 region: CSASRQIQETQYF. The CDR3 region has the DNA TGCAGTGCTAGTAGACAGATACAAGAGACCCAGTACTTC. The chain joins TRBV20-1 to TRBJ2-5; possible D gene TRBD1, 5 bases. Between the trimmed V and J ends, which lost 3 bases and 2 bases, there was a span of 10 bases. Germline CDR1 is DFQATT and CDR2 is SNEGSKA (reference sequence). The CDR3 has 13 residues.

V and J are TRBV6-5 and TRBJ2-3; the D gene is possibly TRBD2 (7 bases). Trimming took 1 base from V and 2 from J, leaving 19 bases between them. This CDR3 contains 18 residues. Germline assignment: CDR1 MNHEY and CDR2 SVGAGI. The CDR3 loop is CASSYLRPRGAVTDTQYF. The CDR3, as DNA: TGTGCCAGCAGTTACTTACGTCCTCGGGGGGCCGTCACAGATACGCAGTATTTT.

V and J are TRBV19 and TRBJ1-1, with D perhaps matching TRBD1 (6 bases). Germline V gene lookup returns CDR1 LNHDA and CDR2 SQIVND (reference sequence). Trimming left V 6 bases short and J 2 bases short, with 13 bases between. CDR3 length equals 14 residues. The CDR3 nucleotides are TGTGCCAGTAGGTACGGGACAAGTAACACTGAAGCTTTCTTT. Amino acids: CASRYGTSNTEAFF.

This clonotype was seen ten or more times. This chain uses TRBV5-1 with TRBJ1-1, with a possible D match to TRBD1 (6 bases). CDR3 length: 16 residues. V lost 2 bases, J lost 1 base, and 15 bases lay in between. CDR1 and CDR2 from the germline V gene are SGHRS and YFSETQ. In DNA form, the CDR3 reads TGCGCCAGCAGCTTTTTTGGGGGACAAAAGAACACTGAAGCTTTCTTT. It encodes CASSFFGGQKNTEAFF.

The chain has TRBV11-2 and TRBJ2-1; 8 bases line up with TRBD2. Germline CDR1 is SGHAT and CDR2 is FQNNGV. The CDR3 loop spans 16 amino acids. V dropped 5 bases and J dropped 10; count of bases not matched to a gene: 16. The DNA for the CDR3 is TGTGCCAGCAGCGGCACAAGGGCGGGGGGTGGAAGGGAGCAGTTCTTC. Amino acid sequence: CASSGTRAGGGREQFF. The entire variable domain, with the rest obtained from reference TRBV11-2 and TRBJ2-1, is as follows: EAGVAQSPRYKIIEKRQSVAFWCNPISGHATLYWYQQILGQGPKLLIQFQNNGVVDDSQLPKDRFSAERLKGVDSTLKIQPAKLEDSAVYLCASSGTRAGGGREQFFGPGTRLTVL.

J is TRBJ2-7 and V is TRBV10-3; a possible D gene is TRBD1 (7 bases). CDR1 is ENHRY and CDR2 is SYGVKD in the germline V gene. V lost 2 bases to trimming and J lost 1 base, with 12 bases between them. CDR3 size: 15 residues. This chain's CDR3 is CAISEAGQLSYEQYF. DNA for the CDR3: TGTGCCATCAGTGAGGCGGGACAGCTTTCCTACGAGCAGTACTTC.

This clonotype was detected a few times. J is TRBJ1-4 and V is TRBV6-5; 11 bases line up with TRBD1. V lost 1 base, J lost 7 bases, and 8 bases stayed unmatched. This CDR3 comprises 17 residues. Germline CDR1 MNHEY, CDR2 SVGAGI. Here the CDR3 DNA reads TGTGCCAGCAGTTACTTCGGCCCCGGGACAGGGGGTGAAAAACTGTTTTTT. Translated, it gives CASSYFGPGTGGEKLFF.

This sequence joins TRBV6-2 or TRBV6-3 and TRBJ2-5; possibly TRBD1 for D (6 bases). There are 16 residues in the CDR3. The V gene's germline CDR1 is MNHEY and CDR2 SVGEGT. Trimming left V 6 bases short and J 1 base short, with 18 bases between. The CDR3 is CASRRGWMRTQETQYF. The CDR3 region has the DNA TGTGCCAGCAGGAGGGGGTGGATGAGGACCCAAGAGACCCAGTACTTC.

This clonotype was counted a few times. V gene TRBV15 combines with J gene TRBJ1-5; no clear D gene. CDR3 size: 14 residues. V lost 5 bases and J 0 bases, leaving 8 bases between the germline ends. The germline V gene encodes CDR1 LNHNV and CDR2 YYDKDF (reference sequence). Written as DNA, the CDR3 is TGTGCCACCAGCGGAGGGTATAGCAATCAGCCCCAGCATTTT. Translating gives CATSGGYSNQPQHF.

The DNA of the CDR3 is TGCAGTGCTAGAGGGGGGACTAGCCCCAATGAGCAGTTCTTC. It yields the protein CSARGGTSPNEQFF. The chain couples TRBV20-1 to TRBJ2-1; 9 bases align to TRBD2. CDR3 length: 14 residues. Germline V CDR1 and CDR2: DFQATT, SNEGSKA (reference sequence). With 1 base clipped from V and 6 bases from J, the junction kept 4 bases outside the gene matches.